The present T cell receptor beta chain was sequenced within a study of blood T cell repertoires in COVID-19. Followed over time, Seattle patients had been enrolled while infection was active. The CDR3 runs to 15 residues. The V end was cut by 4 bases, the J end by 7 bases, with 19 bases between. CDR1 and CDR2 (germline): SGHAT, FQNNGV. This table comes from immunoSEQ multiplex PCR, and its TCRdb copy is limited to in-frame clones, with some not included. In the table there are roughly 120,000 clones, around 85% of which are singletons. This receptor was taken from a woman of 80 years or more with COVID-19, enrolled during active disease. The chain uses TRBV11-2 and TRBJ1-2; D possibly corresponds to TRBD1 (6 bases). The sample was peripheral blood. As DNA, the CDR3 is TGTGCCAGCAGCTCCGGACTGGGGGAAGGGGGTGGCTACACCTTC. This sequence encodes CASSSGLGEGGGYTF.